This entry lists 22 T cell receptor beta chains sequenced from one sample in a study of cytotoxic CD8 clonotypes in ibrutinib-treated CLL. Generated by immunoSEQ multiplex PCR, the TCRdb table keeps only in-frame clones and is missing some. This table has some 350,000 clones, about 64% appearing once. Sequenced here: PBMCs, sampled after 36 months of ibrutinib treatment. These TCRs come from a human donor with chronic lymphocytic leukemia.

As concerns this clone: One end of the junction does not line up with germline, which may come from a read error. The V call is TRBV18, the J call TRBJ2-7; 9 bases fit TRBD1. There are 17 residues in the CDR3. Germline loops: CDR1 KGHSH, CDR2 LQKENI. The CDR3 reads CASSRSGTGPLFYEQYF. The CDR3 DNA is TGTGCCAGCTCACGATCCGGGACAGGGCCTCTCTTCTACGAACAGTACTTC.

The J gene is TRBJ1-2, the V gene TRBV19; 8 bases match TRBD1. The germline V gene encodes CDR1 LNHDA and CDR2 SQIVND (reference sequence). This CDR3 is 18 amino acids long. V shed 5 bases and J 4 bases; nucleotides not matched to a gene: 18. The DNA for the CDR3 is TGTGCCAGTAGTCTTAGACCGGGACAGGTGGGGGCCCCCTATGGCTACACCTTC. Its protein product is CASSLRPGQVGAPYGYTF. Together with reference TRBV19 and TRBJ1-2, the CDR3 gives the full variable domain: DGGITQSPKYLFRKEGQNVTLSCEQNLNHDAMYWYRQDPGQGLRLIYYSQIVNDFQKGDIAEGYSVSREKKESFPLTVTSAQKNPTAFYLCASSLRPGQVGAPYGYTFGSGTRLTVV.

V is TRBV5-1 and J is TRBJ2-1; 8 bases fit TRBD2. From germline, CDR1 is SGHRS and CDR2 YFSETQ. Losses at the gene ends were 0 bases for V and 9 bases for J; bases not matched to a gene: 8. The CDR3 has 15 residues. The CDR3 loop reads CASSLGTSRFGEQFF. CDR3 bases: TGCGCCAGCAGCTTGGGGACTAGCCGATTTGGTGAGCAGTTCTTC.

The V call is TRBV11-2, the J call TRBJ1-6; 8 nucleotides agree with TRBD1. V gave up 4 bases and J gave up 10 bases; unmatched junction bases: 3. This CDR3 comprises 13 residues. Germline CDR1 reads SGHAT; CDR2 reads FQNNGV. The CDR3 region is CASSSDRGSPLHF. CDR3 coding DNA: TGTGCCAGCAGCTCCGACAGGGGCTCACCCCTCCACTTT.

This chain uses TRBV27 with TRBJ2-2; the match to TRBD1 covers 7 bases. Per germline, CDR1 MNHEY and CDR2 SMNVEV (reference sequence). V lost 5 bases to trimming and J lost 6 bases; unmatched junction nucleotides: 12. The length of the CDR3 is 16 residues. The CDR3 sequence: CASSIMTGWVPGELFF. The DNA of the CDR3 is TGTGCCAGCAGTATCATGACAGGGTGGGTTCCCGGGGAGCTGTTTTTT.

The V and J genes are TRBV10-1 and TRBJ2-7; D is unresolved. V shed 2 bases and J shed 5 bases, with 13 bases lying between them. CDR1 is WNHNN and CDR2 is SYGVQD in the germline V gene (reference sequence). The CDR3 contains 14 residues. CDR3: CASSETLRPHEQYF. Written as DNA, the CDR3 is TGCGCCAGCAGTGAGACTCTTCGGCCCCACGAGCAGTACTTC.

The CDR3: CASSSRLAGGPGEQFF. As DNA, the CDR3 is TGTGCCAGCAGCTCCAGACTAGCGGGGGGGCCAGGTGAGCAGTTCTTC. The chain joins TRBV11-3 to TRBJ2-1; 14 bases agree with TRBD2. Germline loops: CDR1 SGHNT, CDR2 YENEEA. The CDR3 runs to 16 residues. Trimming cost V 4 bases and J 9 bases; bases outside gene matches: 8.

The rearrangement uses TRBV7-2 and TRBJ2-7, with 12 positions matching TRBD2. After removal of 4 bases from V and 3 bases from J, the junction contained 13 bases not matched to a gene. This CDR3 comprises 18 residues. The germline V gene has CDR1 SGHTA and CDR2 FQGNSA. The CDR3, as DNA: TGTGCCAGCAGCTATCTGACTAGCGGGAGAGGCCGCTACTACGAGCAGTACTTC. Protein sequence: CASSYLTSGRGRYYEQYF.

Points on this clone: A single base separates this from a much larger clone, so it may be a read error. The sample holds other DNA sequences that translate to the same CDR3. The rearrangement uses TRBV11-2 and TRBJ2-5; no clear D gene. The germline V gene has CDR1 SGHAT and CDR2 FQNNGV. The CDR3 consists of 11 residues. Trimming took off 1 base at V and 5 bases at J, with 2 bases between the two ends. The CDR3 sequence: CASSLGETQYF. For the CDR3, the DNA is TGTGCCAGCAGCTTAGGTGAGACCCAGTACTTC.

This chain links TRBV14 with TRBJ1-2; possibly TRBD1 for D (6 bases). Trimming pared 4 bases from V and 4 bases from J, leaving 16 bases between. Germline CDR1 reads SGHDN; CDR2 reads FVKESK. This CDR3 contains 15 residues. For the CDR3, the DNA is TGTGCCAGCAGCCGCTTACAGGGCGTAGGCTATGGCTACACCTTC. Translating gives CASSRLQGVGYGYTF.

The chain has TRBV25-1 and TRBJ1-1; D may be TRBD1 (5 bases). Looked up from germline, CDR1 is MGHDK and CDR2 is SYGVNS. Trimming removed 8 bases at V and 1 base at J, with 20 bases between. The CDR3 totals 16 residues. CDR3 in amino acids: CASFDSFVGRNTEAFF. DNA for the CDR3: TGTGCCAGCTTCGACAGCTTCGTCGGTCGGAACACTGAAGCTTTCTTT.

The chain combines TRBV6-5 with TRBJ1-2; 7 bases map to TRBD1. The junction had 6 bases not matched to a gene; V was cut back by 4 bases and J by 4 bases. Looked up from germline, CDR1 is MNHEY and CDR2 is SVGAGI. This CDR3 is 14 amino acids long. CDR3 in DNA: TGTGCCAGCAGTTCCGACAGGGCTTCCTATGGCTACACCTTC. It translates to CASSSDRASYGYTF.

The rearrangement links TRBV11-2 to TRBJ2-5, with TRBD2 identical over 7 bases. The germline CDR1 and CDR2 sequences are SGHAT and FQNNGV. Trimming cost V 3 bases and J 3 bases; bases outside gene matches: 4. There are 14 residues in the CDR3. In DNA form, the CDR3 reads TGTGCCAGCAGCTTGTGGGGGAGGGAAGAGACCCAGTACTTC. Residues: CASSLWGREETQYF.

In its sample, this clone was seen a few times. The CDR3 region is CASRFEDGSPLHF. The DNA for the CDR3 is TGCGCCAGCAGGTTTGAGGACGGATCACCCCTCCACTTT. The chain uses TRBV5-1 and TRBJ1-6; D gene uncertain. The CDR3 is 13 residues long. CDR1 is SGHRS and CDR2 is YFSETQ in the germline V gene. V was pared by 5 bases and J by 10 bases, with 13 bases between.

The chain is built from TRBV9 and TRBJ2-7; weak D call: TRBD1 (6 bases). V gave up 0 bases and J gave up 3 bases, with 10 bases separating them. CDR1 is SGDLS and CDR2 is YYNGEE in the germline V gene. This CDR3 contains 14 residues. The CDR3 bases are TGTGCCAGCAGCGTAGGGACAGCTTACTACGAGCAGTACTTC. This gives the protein CASSVGTAYYEQYF. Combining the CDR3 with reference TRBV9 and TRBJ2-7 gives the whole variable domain DSGVTQTPKHLITATGQRVTLRCSPRSGDLSVYWYQQSLDQGLQFLIQYYNGEERAKGNILERFSAQQFPDLHSELNLSSLELGDSALYFCASSVGTAYYEQYFGPGTRLTVT.

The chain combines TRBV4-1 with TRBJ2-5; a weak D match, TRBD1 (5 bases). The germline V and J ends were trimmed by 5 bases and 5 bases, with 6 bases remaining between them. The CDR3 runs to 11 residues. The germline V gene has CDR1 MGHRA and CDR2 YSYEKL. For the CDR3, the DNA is TGCGCCAGCAGCGGGGCGGAGACCCAGTACTTC. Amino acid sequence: CASSGAETQYF.

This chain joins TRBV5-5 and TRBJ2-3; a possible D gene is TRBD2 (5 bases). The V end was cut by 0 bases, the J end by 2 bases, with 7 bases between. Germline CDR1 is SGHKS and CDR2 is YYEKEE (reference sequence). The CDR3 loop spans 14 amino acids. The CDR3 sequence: CASSLGEITDTQYF. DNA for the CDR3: TGTGCCAGCAGCTTGGGGGAGATCACAGATACGCAGTATTTT.

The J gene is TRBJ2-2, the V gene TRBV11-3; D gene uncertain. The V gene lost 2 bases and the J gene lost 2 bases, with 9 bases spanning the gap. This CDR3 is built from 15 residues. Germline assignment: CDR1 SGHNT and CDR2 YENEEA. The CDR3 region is CASSLTVSNTGELFF. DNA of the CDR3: TGTGCCAGCAGCTTAACGGTTTCAAACACCGGGGAGCTGTTTTTT.

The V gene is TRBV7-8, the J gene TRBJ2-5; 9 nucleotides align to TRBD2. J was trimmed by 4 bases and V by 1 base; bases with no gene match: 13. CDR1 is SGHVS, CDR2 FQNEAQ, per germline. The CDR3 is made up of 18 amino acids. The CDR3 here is CASSLGGWREGRGETQYF. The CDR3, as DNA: TGTGCCAGCAGCTTAGGCGGTTGGCGGGAGGGCCGCGGAGAGACCCAGTACTTC. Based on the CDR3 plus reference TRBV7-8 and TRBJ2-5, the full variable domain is GAGVSQSPRYKVAKRGQDVALRCDPISGHVSLFWYQQALGQGPEFLTYFQNEAQLDKSGLPSDRFFAERPEGSVSTLKIQRTQQEDSAVYLCASSLGGWREGRGETQYFGPGTRLLVL.

Written as DNA, the CDR3 is TGTGCCAGCCATAGGCCAGGGATCCAAGAGACCCAGTACTTC. Its translation is CASHRPGIQETQYF. The chain uses TRBV7-2 and TRBJ2-5, with D maybe TRBD1 (5 bases). V was clipped by 8 bases and J by 1 base, with 14 bases between them. The CDR3 sequence is 14 residues long. The germline CDR1 and CDR2 sequences are SGHTA and FQGNSA.

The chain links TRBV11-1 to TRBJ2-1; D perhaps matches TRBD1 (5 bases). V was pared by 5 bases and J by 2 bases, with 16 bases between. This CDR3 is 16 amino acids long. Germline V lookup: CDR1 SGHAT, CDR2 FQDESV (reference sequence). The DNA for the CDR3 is TGTGCCAGCAGCCAGGGCCCAGCGCCAACCTACAATGAGCAGTTCTTC. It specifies CASSQGPAPTYNEQFF. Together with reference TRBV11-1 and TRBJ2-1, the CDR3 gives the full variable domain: EAEVAQSPRYKITEKSQAVAFWCDPISGHATLYWYRQILGQGPELLVQFQDESVVDDSQLPKDRFSAERLKGVDSTLKIQPAELGDSAMYLCASSQGPAPTYNEQFFGPGTRLTVL.

CDR3 region: CASSPRDLPNTEAFF. The CDR3 DNA follows: TGCGCCAGCAGCCCTAGGGATCTTCCGAACACTGAAGCTTTCTTT. V and J are TRBV4-1 and TRBJ1-1; D is ambiguous. Trimming took 4 bases from V and 1 from J, leaving 13 bases between them. The CDR3 sequence is 15 residues long. The germline CDR1 and CDR2 sequences are MGHRA and YSYEKL.